Given below is one TCR beta chain in context. This sample is drawn from a study of blood T cells in healthy people across ages. Through a sample-barcoded 5' primer and a J-beta primer mix, a second PCR was run for about 6 to 11 cycles. TCRdb redid the calling of the 5' RACE reads with MiXCR, one entry per CDR3 protein. This table has fewer than 750,000 distinct CDR3 sequences, over 40% appearing once. V lost 1 base to trimming and J lost 5 bases, with 9 bases between them. The CDR3 covers 15 residues. CDR1 is MGHRA and CDR2 is YSYEKL in the germline V gene. Sample donors were healthy Caucasian individuals that came from Russia, aged roughly 6 to 100.

This TCR was sampled from an elderly woman in good health. The chain uses TRBV4-1 and TRBJ1-6, with TRBD1 as a possible D gene (5 bases). Material: blood. CDR3 DNA: TGCGCCAGCAGCCAAGTGGGGACGGATAATTCACCCCTCCACTTT. This translates into CASSQVGTDNSPLHF.